Here is one T cell receptor (beta chain) with its context. Antigen specificity is unknown. CDR3 regions of TCR beta were amplified from RNA transcripts. First-round RT-PCR used HTBI primers; second-round multiplex PCR followed. Using its own MiXCR run on the multiplex PCR reads, TCRdb lists one record per CDR3 protein. The table has hundreds of thousands of distinct CDR3 sequences, roughly 41% seen once. The CDR3 contains 12 residues. Germline loops: CDR1 ENHRY, CDR2 SYGVKD. Trimming removed 6 bases at V and 6 bases at J, with 11 bases between. The data stem from a study of Graves' ophthalmopathy and Graves' hyperthyroidism. General study findings and limits: In blood appeared most of the expanded thyroid clonotypes whose frequency exceeded 0.001.

Patients with other autoimmune diseases, uncontrolled infections, pregnancy or lactation were excluded. An approximately 10 ml volume of fresh peripheral blood provided the PBMCs. The J gene is TRBJ1-2, the V gene TRBV10-3; D ambiguous. This sequence originates from an adult man with Graves' ophthalmopathy. Sequenced sample: peripheral blood. The CDR3 sequence: CAISLDGNGYTF. CDR3 nucleotides: TGTGCCATCAGCCTGGACGGTAATGGCTACACCTTC.